A single sample gave rise to the 15 T cell receptor beta chains below, sequenced in a study of blood T cell repertoires in COVID-19 (dated by TCRdb to about 2020). Library construction relied on the immunoSEQ multiplex PCR assay. This immuneACCESS table, as held by TCRdb, lists in-frame sequences with V and J called but not all clones. Of the missing ones, under half trace to an unresolved V gene in checked studies; the others have no known cause. The sample profile shows fewer than 150,000 clones; approximately 80% of them were found once. In total, the top ten clones hold over 5% of the sample. The sequenced sample was peripheral blood. These receptors originate from a human donor in a cohort sampled during active COVID-19.

The chain employs TRBV6-5 and TRBJ2-7; tentative D call: TRBD2 (5 bases). The CDR3 length is 12 residues. The germline CDR1 and CDR2 sequences are MNHEY and SVGAGI. V was cut by 2 bases and J by 6 bases, with 8 bases left in between. The CDR3 coding sequence is TGTGCCAGCAGTTACGGAGGAGGCGAGCAGTACTTC. Its protein is CASSYGGGEQYF.

CDR3 loop: CASSEALISGQGADNEKLFF. The CDR3 nucleotides are TGTGCCAGCAGTGAAGCGCTAATATCGGGACAGGGGGCCGATAATGAAAAACTGTTTTTT. This chain joins TRBV2 and TRBJ1-4; 12 bases match TRBD1. This CDR3 spans 20 amino acids. CDR1 and CDR2 from the germline V gene are SNHLY and FYNNEI. J was trimmed by 4 bases and V by 0 bases; bases with no gene match: 12.

The V and J genes are TRBV28 and TRBJ2-5; the match to TRBD2 covers 7 bases. Trimming took 8 bases from V and 2 from J; bases not matched to a gene: 8. CDR1 and CDR2 (germline): MDHEN, SYDVKM. The CDR3 consists of 14 residues. For the CDR3, the DNA is TGTGCCAGCGAGATATCGGGGGGTCAAGAGACCCAGTACTTC. Translation: CASEISGGQETQYF.

This sequence joins TRBV5-4 and TRBJ1-6; TRBD1 matches 8 bases. Per the germline V gene, CDR1 is SGHNT and CDR2 is YYREEE (reference sequence). The V gene end was trimmed by 2 bases and the J gene end by 9 bases; junction bases not matched to a gene: 7. The CDR3 contains 15 residues. CDR3 residues: CASSFAGGLGSPLHF. CDR3 DNA sequence: TGTGCCAGCAGCTTCGCAGGGGGCTTGGGTTCACCCCTCCACTTT.

The CDR3 region has the DNA TGTGCCAGCAGCCCCGACTTGATTTCACCCCTCCACTTT. Its translation: CASSPDLISPLHF. The chain couples TRBV28 to TRBJ1-6; D remains unclear. The CDR3 loop spans 13 amino acids. Per the germline V gene, CDR1 is MDHEN and CDR2 is SYDVKM. V was shortened by 6 bases and J by 9 bases, with 12 bases between the two germline ends.

The count of this clone is one. This rearrangement joins TRBV7-9 to TRBJ2-7; 9 bases match TRBD1. CDR3 length: 14 residues. CDR1 and CDR2 from the germline V gene are SEHNR and FQNEAQ (reference sequence). Germline trimming cut 5 bases from V and 2 bases from J; bases unmatched to any gene: 4. The CDR3 loop is CASSTGDRAYEQYF. The CDR3 DNA follows: TGTGCCAGCAGCACCGGGGACAGGGCCTACGAGCAGTACTTC.

The chain joins TRBV9 to TRBJ1-2; no definite D call. The CDR3 contains 14 residues. Trimming removed 0 bases at V and 3 bases at J, with 9 bases between. Germline values: CDR1 SGDLS, CDR2 YYNGEE. Here the CDR3 DNA reads TGTGCCAGCAGCGTAGATCCAGGCGACTATGGCTACACCTTC. It translates to CASSVDPGDYGYTF. Filled out from reference TRBV9 and TRBJ1-2, the complete variable domain reads DSGVTQTPKHLITATGQRVTLRCSPRSGDLSVYWYQQSLDQGLQFLIQYYNGEERAKGNILERFSAQQFPDLHSELNLSSLELGDSALYFCASSVDPGDYGYTFGSGTRLTVV.

The chain uses TRBV5-4 and TRBJ2-1; no firm D call. The CDR3 has 13 amino acids. Trimming took off 0 bases at V and 7 bases at J, with 8 bases between the two ends. CDR1 SGHNT and CDR2 YYREEE come from the germline V gene (reference sequence). CDR3 DNA: TGTGCCAGCAGCTTGGCCGACGGGAATGAGCAGTTCTTC. Translating it yields CASSLADGNEQFF. The entire variable domain, with the rest obtained from reference TRBV5-4 and TRBJ2-1, is as follows: ETGVTQSPTHLIKTRGQQVTLRCSSQSGHNTVSWYQQALGQGPQFIFQYYREEENGRGNFPPRFSGLQFPNYSSELNVNALELDDSALYLCASSLADGNEQFFGPGTRLTVL.

This sequence joins TRBV9 and TRBJ2-2, with D unclear. V lost 3 bases to trimming and J lost 7 bases, with 4 bases between them. Per germline, CDR1 SGDLS and CDR2 YYNGEE. The CDR3 has 11 amino acids. In DNA, the CDR3 is TGTGCCAGCAGCGACGGCGGGGAGCTGTTTTTT. It encodes CASSDGGELFF.

The gene calls are TRBV30 and TRBJ2-3, with D perhaps matching TRBD1 (6 bases). V was pared by 3 bases and J by 1 base, with 8 bases between. CDR3 length: 13 amino acids. Looked up from germline, CDR1 is GTSNPN and CDR2 is SVGIG (reference sequence). The DNA of the CDR3 is TGTGCCTGGAGGGGGGCGGGCACAGATACGCAGTATTTT. Translating gives CAWRGAGTDTQYF.

The rearrangement joins TRBV28 to TRBJ1-6, with 8 bases identical to TRBD1. The CDR3 is made up of 16 amino acids. With V trimmed by 8 bases and J by 4 bases, 10 bases remained unmatched. CDR1 is MDHEN, CDR2 SYDVKM, per germline. The CDR3 nucleotides are TGTGCCAGCTACACCTCGGGACAGGATTATAATTCACCCCTCCACTTT. Its translation is CASYTSGQDYNSPLHF.

V is TRBV5-5 and J is TRBJ1-3, with D possibly being TRBD1 (5 bases). Germline CDR1 reads SGHKS; CDR2 reads YYEKEE (reference sequence). The CDR3 covers 15 residues. Trimming removed 1 base from V and 4 bases from J, with 12 bases in between. DNA for the CDR3: TGTGCCAGCAGCTTGTCAGGGCATCCAGGAAACACCATATATTTT. The encoded protein is CASSLSGHPGNTIYF.

This rearrangement joins TRBV6-1 to TRBJ2-3; 8 positions match TRBD2. Germline CDR1 and CDR2: MNHNS and SASEGT. This CDR3 contains 17 residues. V was clipped by 2 bases and J by 6 bases; unmatched bases: 13. CDR3 in DNA: TGTGCCAGCAGTGAAAGGAGAGCGGGGGACCTCGGGGATACGCAGTATTTT. This sequence encodes CASSERRAGDLGDTQYF.

The sample holds many counts of this clone. V and J are TRBV6-6 and TRBJ2-3; 8 bases line up with TRBD2. The CDR3 is 11 amino acids. V dropped 7 bases and J dropped 15; count of bases not matched to a gene: 9. CDR1 and CDR2 from the germline V gene are MNHNY and SVGAGI (reference sequence). Here the CDR3 DNA reads TGTGCCAGCACCGGGGGGGGCCGGTTTTATTTT. Its translation is CASTGGGRFYF.

This chain links TRBV15 with TRBJ1-5; TRBD1 might be the D (5 bases). This CDR3 region has 14 residues. Germline V CDR1 and CDR2: LNHNV, YYDKDF (reference sequence). V was pared by 6 bases and J by 1 base, with 10 bases between. CDR3 region: CATSHGGSNQPQHF. The CDR3 bases are TGTGCCACCAGTCACGGGGGGAGCAATCAGCCCCAGCATTTT.